Each of the 7 T cell receptor beta chains below was sequenced from the same sample in a study of cytomegalovirus exposure and HLA in healthy donors. Profiled with immunoSEQ multiplex PCR; TCRdb holds only in-frame clones, not every one. The sample records 90,000 to 150,000 clones, around 87% being singletons. Specimen: PBMCs. These receptors were taken from a woman between 18 and 29 years old in good health and CMV-seropositive.

This rearrangement joins TRBV7-9 to TRBJ1-5, with D possibly matching TRBD1 (6 bases). There are 15 residues in the CDR3. Germline CDR1 reads SEHNR; CDR2 reads FQNEAQ (reference sequence). V lost 1 base to trimming and J lost 2 bases, with 9 bases between them. The chain's CDR3 is CASSLEAGGNQPQHF. CDR3 sequence (DNA): TGTGCCAGCAGCTTAGAAGCAGGGGGCAATCAGCCCCAGCATTTT.

The CDR3, as DNA: TGTGCCAGCAGCTCGAGCCGCTCCACAGATACGCAGTATTTT. Amino acid sequence: CASSSSRSTDTQYF. J is TRBJ2-3 and V is TRBV7-9; no clear D. The CDR3 runs 14 residues. V lost 4 bases and J 2 bases, leaving 10 bases between the germline ends. CDR1 is SEHNR, CDR2 FQNEAQ, per germline (reference sequence).

The V call is TRBV4-3, the J call TRBJ2-1; D gene uncertain. CDR1 and CDR2 from the germline V gene are LGHNA and YSLEER. V was clipped by 0 bases and J by 1 base, with 10 bases between them. CDR3 length equals 16 residues. CDR3 nucleotide sequence: TGCGCCAGCAGCCAAGAACCGGGTTGGTCCTACAATGAGCAGTTCTTC. Translated: CASSQEPGWSYNEQFF.

The rearrangement joins TRBV18 to TRBJ2-5; TRBD1 matches 10 bases. The ends lost 4 bases at V and 3 bases at J; junction bases unmatched: 5. Germline CDR1 and CDR2: KGHSH and LQKENI. This CDR3 spans 15 amino acids. The CDR3 coding sequence is TGTGCCAGCTCACACCGGGACAGGGGCGAAGAGACCCAGTACTTC. Amino acids: CASSHRDRGEETQYF.

J is TRBJ1-2 and V is TRBV7-2; 9 nucleotides line up with TRBD1. The trim removed 5 bases at V and 3 bases at J, leaving 4 bases unmatched. The V gene's germline CDR1 is SGHTA and CDR2 FQGNSA. This CDR3 is 14 amino acids long. The CDR3: CASSQTGGDYGYTF. CDR3 sequence (DNA): TGTGCCAGCAGCCAGACAGGGGGGGACTATGGCTACACCTTC.

The V and J genes are TRBV6-5 and TRBJ1-2; possible D gene TRBD1, 5 bases. From germline, CDR1 is MNHEY and CDR2 SVGAGI. Trimming removed 0 bases from V and 8 bases from J, with 10 bases in between. The CDR3 length is 13 residues. Here the CDR3 reads CASSYSDTGGYTF. The CDR3 DNA sequence: TGTGCCAGCAGTTACTCGGATACAGGCGGCTACACCTTC.

The rearrangement joins TRBV23-1 to TRBJ1-2, with 7 nucleotides matching TRBD1. TRBV23-1 is an ORF; its function is uncertain. The CDR3 extends over 16 amino acids. V dropped 6 bases and J dropped 0; count of bases not matched to a gene: 10. In DNA form, the CDR3 reads TGCGCCAGCAGCCCCCCCAACAGGGGTACTAACTATGGCTACACCTTC. Amino acid sequence: CASSPPNRGTNYGYTF.